This T cell receptor (beta chain) came from a study of T cells after yellow fever vaccination. Overall study results and limits: Abundant contaminating clonotypes from the bulk population could appear in FACS-sorted repertoires.

With respect to this clonotype: The target antigen is unknown.

Trimming took 0 bases from V and 8 from J, leaving 16 bases between them. The CDR3 covers 15 residues. The V gene's germline CDR1 is LGHNA and CDR2 YSLEER. Generation of TCR cDNA used 5'RACE template switching (which added a universal primer site and UMIs). TCRdb passed the 5' RACE reads through MiXCR, listing each CDR3 protein once. Of about 120,000 distinct CDR3 sequences in the sample, roughly 15% are singletons; the top ten hold roughly 45%. The chain links TRBV4-3 to TRBJ1-1; D is possibly TRBD1 (5 bases). The source of this sequence is a man aged 18 to 29 who received the YFV17D yellow fever vaccine. The sample consisted of CD8+ T cells sorted from PBMCs, taken 5 days after the yellow fever booster vaccination. CDR3 DNA sequence: TGCGCCAGCAGCCAAGATACACAGGAACTCAGAGAAGCTTTCTTT. This codes for CASSQDTQELREAFF.